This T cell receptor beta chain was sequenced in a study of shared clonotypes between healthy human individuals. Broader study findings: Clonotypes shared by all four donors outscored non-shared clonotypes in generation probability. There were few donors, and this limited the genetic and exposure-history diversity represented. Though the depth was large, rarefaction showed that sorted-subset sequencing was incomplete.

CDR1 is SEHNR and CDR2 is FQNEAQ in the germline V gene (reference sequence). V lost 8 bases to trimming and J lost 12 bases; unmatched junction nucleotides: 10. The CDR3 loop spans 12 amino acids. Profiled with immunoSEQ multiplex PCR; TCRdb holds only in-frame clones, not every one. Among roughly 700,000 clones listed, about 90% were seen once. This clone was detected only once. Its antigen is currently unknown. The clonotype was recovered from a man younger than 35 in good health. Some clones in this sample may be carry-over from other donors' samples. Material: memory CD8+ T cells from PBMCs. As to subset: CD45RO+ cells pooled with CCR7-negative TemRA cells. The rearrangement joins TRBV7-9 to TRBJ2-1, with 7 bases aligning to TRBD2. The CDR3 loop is CASRGERGAQFF. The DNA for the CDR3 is TGTGCCAGCCGAGGCGAGCGGGGAGCGCAGTTCTTC.